The 31 T cell receptor beta chains below were found in one sample sequenced in a study of CDR3 diversity in severe acne (dated 2019 in TCRdb). Library preparation was by PCR. Instrument used: Illumina HiSeq 2000. TCRdb reworked the public reads: Q25 trimming with fastp, MiXCR clone assembly, productive beta chains retained. Rows with a matching CDR3 protein are joined into one entry that keeps the most common DNA and genes. The sample records approximately 90,000 distinct CDR3 sequences, approximately 49% of which are singletons. The ten largest clones take up roughly 10% of the sample. The sequencing sample was made of blood. The receptors come from a male donor with severe acne vulgaris.

This sequence joins TRBV7-6 and TRBJ2-5, with TRBD1 as a possible D gene (5 bases). From germline, CDR1 is SGHVS and CDR2 FNYEAQ. The CDR3 length is 14 residues. The V and J ends lost 1 base and 2 bases respectively, with 8 bases between them. CDR3 in DNA: TGTGCCAGCAGCTTAGGACAGCTACAAGAGACCCAGTACTTC. Encoded protein: CASSLGQLQETQYF.

This chain joins TRBV7-9 and TRBJ2-1, with 9 bases identical to TRBD2. V shed 5 bases, J shed 3 bases, and the junction held 8 bases outside the gene matches. The CDR3 totals 16 residues. From germline, CDR1 is SEHNR and CDR2 FQNEAQ (reference sequence). This chain's CDR3 is CASSQDRAGGYNEQFF. The CDR3 coding sequence is TGTGCCAGCAGCCAAGATCGAGCGGGGGGCTACAATGAGCAGTTCTTC.

This clonotype appeared many times. J is TRBJ1-2 and V is TRBV20-1; D remains ambiguous. V lost 0 bases and J lost 8, with 16 bases in between. This CDR3 has 14 amino acids. Germline lookup yields CDR1 DFQATT and CDR2 SNEGSKA (reference sequence). The CDR3 region has the DNA TGCAGTGCTAGAGATGGGAGTTCGGAGGTCGGCTACACCTTC. Translation: CSARDGSSEVGYTF.

V and J are TRBV29-1 and TRBJ1-2; D gene ambiguous. The CDR3 totals 15 residues. V lost 2 bases and J lost 2, with 15 bases in between. CDR1 is SQVTM and CDR2 is ANQGSEA in the germline V gene. CDR3 bases: TGCAGCGTTGAACAGGCAGCGGGTATCAACTATGGCTACACCTTC. Its translation: CSVEQAAGINYGYTF. The full variable domain, completed using reference TRBV29-1 and TRBJ1-2, is SAVISQKPSRDICQRGTSLTIQCQVDSQVTMMFWYRQQPGQSLTLIATANQGSEATYESGFVIDKFPISRPNLTFSTLTVSNMSPEDSSIYLCSVEQAAGINYGYTFGSGTRLTVV.

This clonotype was seen a handful of times. The chain combines TRBV28 with TRBJ1-1; D call uncertain. The CDR3 totals 12 residues. From germline, CDR1 is MDHEN and CDR2 SYDVKM. V gave up 4 bases and J gave up 6 bases, with 9 bases separating them. CDR3 nucleotides: TGTGCCAGCAGTTGGTATACGGCTGAAGCTTTCTTT. This codes for CASSWYTAEAFF. Complete variable domain (other parts from reference TRBV28 and TRBJ1-1): DVKVTQSSRYLVKRTGEKVFLECVQDMDHENMFWYRQDPGLGLRLIYFSYDVKMKEKGDIPEGYSVSREKKERFSLILESASTNQTSMYLCASSWYTAEAFFGQGTRLTVV.

Comment on this clonotype: A much larger clone is a single base away; this may be a read error. The chain links TRBV5-6 to TRBJ2-7; a possible D gene is TRBD1 (6 bases). The length of the CDR3 is 16 residues. Germline CDR1 reads SGHDT; CDR2 reads YYEEEE. V was pared by 2 bases and J by 2 bases, with 17 bases between. CDR3 protein: CASSFFHRDIAYEQYF. The DNA of the CDR3 is TGTGCCAGCAGCTTCTTCCACCGGGACATCGCCTACGAGCAGTACTTC.

This clonotype was found a few times. The rearrangement uses TRBV6-1 and TRBJ1-1; D is undetermined. CDR1 and CDR2 from the germline V gene are MNHNS and SASEGT. CDR3 size: 12 residues. Trimming pared 1 base from V and 7 bases from J, leaving 7 bases between. The chain's CDR3 is CASSEGFGEAFF. DNA for the CDR3: TGTGCCAGCAGTGAAGGGTTCGGTGAAGCTTTCTTT.

The chain recombines TRBV11-2 with TRBJ2-1; D gene unclear. V was cut by 2 bases and J by 7 bases, with 6 bases left in between. The length of the CDR3 is 12 residues. CDR1 is SGHAT and CDR2 is FQNNGV in the germline V gene. CDR3 sequence (DNA): TGTGCCAGCAGCTTATGGGTGAATGAGCAGTTCTTC. It specifies CASSLWVNEQFF.

Remarks on this clonotype: A single base separates this from a much larger clone, so it may be a read error. The chain recombines TRBV10-2 with TRBJ2-2, with TRBD2 as a possible D gene (6 bases). CDR1 and CDR2 (germline): WSHSY, SAAADI. This CDR3 region has 14 residues. CDR3 in DNA: TGCGCCTGCAGGGCTCTAGCGACAACCGGGGAGCTGTTTTTT. It codes for CACRALATTGELFF.

CDR3 DNA sequence: TGTGCCAGCAGCTTTACCCCGGGACTAGCGGGAGGGCCTAACTCCTACGAGCAGTACTTC. Amino acid sequence: CASSFTPGLAGGPNSYEQYF. The chain carries TRBV13 and TRBJ2-7; TRBD2 agrees at 16 bases. The trim removed 3 bases at V and 0 bases at J, leaving 11 bases unmatched. CDR3 length: 20 residues. Germline CDR1 PRHDT, CDR2 FYEKMQ (reference sequence).

The V and J genes are TRBV20-1 and TRBJ2-7; D not certain. The CDR3 length is 15 residues. V was pared by 0 bases and J by 0 bases, with 12 bases between. In germline, CDR1 is DFQATT, CDR2 SNEGSKA (reference sequence). The CDR3 nucleotides read TGCAGTGCTAGAGATGTCAAGGACGGCTCCTACGAGCAGTACTTC. Translating it yields CSARDVKDGSYEQYF.

This clonotype was counted between two and nine times. The chain uses TRBV29-1 and TRBJ2-2; D unclear. V was cut by 1 base and J by 8 bases, with 11 bases left in between. Germline V gene lookup returns CDR1 SQVTM and CDR2 ANQGSEA. The CDR3 contains 13 residues. This chain's CDR3 is CSVEVNLRGELFF. CDR3 bases: TGCAGCGTTGAAGTTAATTTGAGGGGGGAGCTGTTTTTT.

The chain uses TRBV9 and TRBJ1-3, with D unresolved. Trimming shortened V by 3 bases and J by 0 bases, and 4 bases separated the two germline ends. The CDR3 covers 13 residues. Germline CDR1 and CDR2: SGDLS and YYNGEE. The CDR3 is CASSGGSGNTIYF. CDR3 sequence (DNA): TGTGCCAGCAGCGGCGGCTCTGGAAACACCATATATTTT.

This clonotype was detected many times. The chain combines TRBV29-1 with TRBJ2-5, with a tentative D call TRBD2 (6 bases). This CDR3 has 16 amino acids. V lost 0 bases and J 0 bases, leaving 14 bases between the germline ends. CDR1 SQVTM and CDR2 ANQGSEA come from the germline V gene. In DNA form, the CDR3 reads TGCAGCGTTGAAGACCCGGGACTTCCATACCAAGAGACCCAGTACTTC. Translated: CSVEDPGLPYQETQYF.

This clonotype was seen a few times. One end of the junction does not line up with germline, which may come from a read error. This sequence joins TRBV3-1 and TRBJ1-2; D perhaps matches TRBD1 (5 bases). This CDR3 comprises 14 residues. Germline CDR1 reads LGHDT; CDR2 reads YNNKEL (reference sequence). CDR3 in amino acids: CASSQDKGNHGYTF. The CDR3, as DNA: TGTGCCAGTAGCCAAGATAAGGGGAACCATGGCTACACCTTC.

This clonotype was observed once. Since a much larger clone is just one base distant, this may be a read error. This chain joins TRBV10-2 and TRBJ2-5, with TRBD2 matching 8 bases. CDR1 WSHSY and CDR2 SAAADI come from the germline V gene. V dropped 8 bases and J dropped 5; count of bases not matched to a gene: 16. This CDR3 region has 16 residues. CDR3 DNA sequence: TGCGCCAGCTCGTCGGGTCTACTAGCGGAACATGAGACCCAGTACTTC. Its translation is CASSSGLLAEHETQYF.

This chain uses TRBV25-1 with TRBJ2-7, with D possibly being TRBD2 (7 bases). Trimming shortened V by 3 bases and J by 1 base, and 22 bases separated the two germline ends. Germline CDR1 is MGHDK and CDR2 is SYGVNS. The CDR3 loop spans 18 amino acids. The CDR3 spells CASSEYTPRGGSSYEQYF. The CDR3 DNA is TGTGCCAGCAGTGAGTATACCCCCAGGGGAGGGTCTTCCTACGAGCAGTACTTC.

This clonotype was detected only once. The genes are TRBV5-4 and TRBJ2-5; D gene ambiguous. The CDR3 has 15 residues. Per the germline V gene, CDR1 is SGHNT and CDR2 is YYREEE (reference sequence). The V end lost 7 bases, the J end lost 6 bases, and 22 bases lay between the germline ends. CDR3 amino acids: CASSIGLQKAKTQYF. The CDR3 DNA reads as TGTGCCAGCTCCATCGGGCTCCAGAAGGCGAAGACCCAGTACTTC. Full variable domain (rest looked up from reference TRBV5-4 and TRBJ2-5): ETGVTQSPTHLIKTRGQQVTLRCSSQSGHNTVSWYQQALGQGPQFIFQYYREEENGRGNFPPRFSGLQFPNYSSELNVNALELDDSALYLCASSIGLQKAKTQYFGPGTRLLVL.

This chain links TRBV25-1 with TRBJ1-2, with D hard to call. CDR1 MGHDK and CDR2 SYGVNS come from the germline V gene. The CDR3 runs to 14 residues. The V gene lost 0 bases and the J gene lost 3 bases, with 8 bases spanning the gap. CDR3 nucleotide sequence: TGTGCCAGCAGTGAATATGGGGTACACTATGGCTACACCTTC. This translates into CASSEYGVHYGYTF.

This clonotype was counted only a few times. The chain joins TRBV7-7 to TRBJ2-5; 11 bases map to TRBD1. The CDR3 extends over 15 amino acids. The junction had 3 bases not matched to a gene; V was cut back by 4 bases and J by 2 bases. The germline CDR1 and CDR2 sequences are SSHAT and FNYEAQ (reference sequence). In nucleotides, the CDR3 is TGTGCCAGCAGCTCGGGACAGGGGGTTCAAGAGACCCAGTACTTC. Translation: CASSSGQGVQETQYF.

The gene calls are TRBV20-1 and TRBJ1-1; no definite D call. Germline assignment: CDR1 DFQATT and CDR2 SNEGSKA (reference sequence). V was shortened by 6 bases and J by 1 base, with 9 bases between the two germline ends. The length of the CDR3 is 12 residues. CDR3 amino acids: CSAPWENTEAFF. As DNA, the CDR3 is TGCAGTGCCCCCTGGGAGAACACTGAAGCTTTCTTT.

The chain employs TRBV5-4 and TRBJ2-5, with D tentatively TRBD1 (6 bases). V was pared by 0 bases and J by 3 bases, with 6 bases between. Germline CDR1 SGHNT, CDR2 YYREEE (reference sequence). CDR3 length: 13 residues. CDR3 nucleotide sequence: TGTGCCAGCAGCTTGGAGGGGGAAGAGACCCAGTACTTC. Its protein is CASSLEGEETQYF.

The gene calls are TRBV10-3 and TRBJ2-3; D unclear. Germline loops: CDR1 ENHRY, CDR2 SYGVKD. With 0 bases removed from V and 0 bases from J, the gap between germline ends came to 7 bases. The CDR3 contains 15 residues. Here the CDR3 DNA reads TGTGCCATCAGTGAGTCGAGCGCTAGCACAGATACGCAGTATTTT. Translated, it gives CAISESSASTDTQYF.

The chain links TRBV25-1 to TRBJ1-2; D uncertain. The CDR3 runs 11 residues. In germline, CDR1 is MGHDK, CDR2 SYGVNS. The ends were cut back, 4 bases at V and 8 bases at J, with 8 bases in the middle. The CDR3 here is CASSVGKGYTF. The CDR3 coding sequence is TGTGCCAGCAGTGTGGGGAAAGGCTACACCTTC.

As to this clonotype: This CDR3 fails to terminate in the conserved phenylalanine or tryptophan, so it likely reflects a read error. J is TRBJ1-2 and V is TRBV27; possible D gene TRBD1, 5 bases. V lost 8 bases and J 2 bases, leaving 18 bases between the germline ends. Germline V gene lookup returns CDR1 MNHEY and CDR2 SMNVEV (reference sequence). This CDR3 is built from 15 residues. CDR3 loop: CASGYSGRNNYGYTS. The DNA of the CDR3 is TGTGCCAGCGGTTATTCGGGGCGGAACAACTATGGCTACACCTCC.

The chain carries TRBV2 and TRBJ2-7; D call uncertain. Matching the DNA end better, TRBJ1-2 makes the J call doubtful. Germline CDR1 reads SNHLY; CDR2 reads FYNNEI. The CDR3 length is 12 residues. The CDR3 region has the DNA TGTGCCAGCAAGGCGGGCTACTATGGCTACACCTTC. It is translated as CASKAGYYGYTF.

This clonotype was detected ten times or more. The junction shows a germline mismatch at one end, possibly a read error. The chain couples TRBV4-1 to TRBJ2-7, with 8 bases fitting TRBD1. The CDR3 totals 13 residues. Germline CDR1 and CDR2: MGHRA and YSYEKL. This CDR3 is CASNQDRGYEQYF. CDR3 in DNA: TGCGCCAGCAACCAAGACAGGGGATACGAGCAGTACTTC.

As concerns this clonotype: A read error may account for a junction end that differs from germline. This chain links TRBV10-3 with TRBJ2-7, with 8 bases identical to TRBD2. Germline V gives CDR1 ENHRY, CDR2 SYGVKD. The CDR3 sequence is 17 residues long. CDR3 in amino acids: CASSFPMSGSSYNEQYF. The CDR3 DNA sequence: TGTGCCAGCAGTTTCCCAATGAGCGGGAGCTCCTACAATGAGCAGTACTTC.

A remark on this clonotype: A much larger clone is a single base away; this may be a read error. The chain recombines TRBV20-1 with TRBJ1-1, with TRBD1 matching over 7 bases. Germline V gives CDR1 DFQATT, CDR2 SNEGSKA (reference sequence). The CDR3 spans 14 residues. Unmatched junction bases numbered 6, after V lost 2 bases and J lost 3 bases. The CDR3 is CSARRAGGDTEAFF. The DNA of the CDR3 is TGCAGTGCTAGAAGGGCAGGGGGGGACACTGAAGCTTTCTTT.

About this clonotype itself: Being one base from a much bigger clone, this may be a read error. The rearrangement joins TRBV2 to TRBJ2-1; 11 bases match TRBD2. The V gene's germline CDR1 is SNHLY and CDR2 FYNNEI. The CDR3 totals 14 residues. This chain's CDR3 is CANSSGRDYNEQFF. CDR3 nucleotides: TGTGCCAACAGTAGCGGGAGGGACTACAATGAGCAGTTCTTC. Together with reference TRBV2 and TRBJ2-1, the CDR3 gives the full variable domain: EPEVTQTPSHQVTQMGQEVILRCVPISNHLYFYWYRQILGQKVEFLVSFYNNEISEKSEIFDDQFSVERPDGSNFTLKIRSTKLEDSAMYFCANSSGRDYNEQFFGPGTRLTVL.

Ten or more counts support this clonotype. The chain couples TRBV6-5 to TRBJ2-1; tentatively, D is TRBD1 or TRBD2 (5 bases each). Germline V gene data show CDR1 as MNHEY and CDR2 as SVGAGI. V lost 7 bases, J lost 4 bases, and 14 bases lay in between. This CDR3 has 14 residues. CDR3 sequence (DNA): TGTGCCAGCACCCGCAGTGGGGGATACAATGAGCAGTTCTTC. Translating gives CASTRSGGYNEQFF.